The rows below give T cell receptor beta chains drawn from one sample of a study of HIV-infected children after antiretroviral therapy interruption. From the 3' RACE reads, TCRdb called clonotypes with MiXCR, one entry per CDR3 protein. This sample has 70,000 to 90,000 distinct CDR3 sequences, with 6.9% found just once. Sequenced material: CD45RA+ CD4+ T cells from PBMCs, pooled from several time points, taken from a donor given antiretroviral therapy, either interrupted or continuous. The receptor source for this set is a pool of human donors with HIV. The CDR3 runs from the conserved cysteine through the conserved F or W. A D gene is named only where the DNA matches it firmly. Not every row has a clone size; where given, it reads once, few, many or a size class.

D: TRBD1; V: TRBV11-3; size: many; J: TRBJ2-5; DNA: TGTGCCAGCAGCCGGGGACAGGGGGCTTTAGAGACCCAGTACTTC; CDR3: CASSRGQGALETQYF
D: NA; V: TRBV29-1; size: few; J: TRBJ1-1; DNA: TGCAGCGTTAAGGGGGGGGTTGGACTCCTGATCACTGAAGCTTTCTTT; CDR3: CSVKGGVGLLITEAFF
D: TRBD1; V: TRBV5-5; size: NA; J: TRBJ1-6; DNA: TGTGCCAGCAGCCGGGGACAGGGGATGAATTCACCCCTCCACTTT; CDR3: CASSRGQGMNSPLHF
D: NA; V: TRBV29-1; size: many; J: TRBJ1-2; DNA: TGCAGCGTTGACCCAGGCGCTTGGGGCTACACCTTC; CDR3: CSVDPGAWGYTF
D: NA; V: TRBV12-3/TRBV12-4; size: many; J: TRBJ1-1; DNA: TGTGCCAGCAGTTTGAGGGGCAGCCCACACCCTCTGGGTGAAGCTTTCTTT; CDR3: CASSLRGSPHPLGEAFF
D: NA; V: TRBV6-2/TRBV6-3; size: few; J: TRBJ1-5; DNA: TGTGCCAGCAGTTATTCAGGGGTCTGGCGCAATCAGCCCCAGCATTTT; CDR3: CASSYSGVWRNQPQHF
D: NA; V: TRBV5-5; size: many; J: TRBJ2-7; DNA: TGTGCCAGCAGCTCAAACAGATATCAGGTCGGCGAGCAGTACTTC; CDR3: CASSSNRYQVGEQYF
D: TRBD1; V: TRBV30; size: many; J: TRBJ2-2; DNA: TGTGCCTGGTCCCTGACAGGGGGCGCGGGCACCGGGGAGCTGTTTTTT; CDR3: CAWSLTGGAGTGELFF
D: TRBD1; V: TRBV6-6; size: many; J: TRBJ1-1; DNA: TGTGCCAGCAGCCTGGACAGGAAAGCTTTCTTT; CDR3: CASSLDRKAFF
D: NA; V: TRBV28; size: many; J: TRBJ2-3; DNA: TGTGCCAGCAAGGAGGGCACAGATACGCAGTATTTT; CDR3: CASKEGTDTQYF
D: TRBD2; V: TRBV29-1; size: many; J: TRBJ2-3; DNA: TGCAGCGTTGACAACCCCAGGGTCAAAGCGGGGGGCACAGATACGCAGTATTTT; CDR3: CSVDNPRVKAGGTDTQYF
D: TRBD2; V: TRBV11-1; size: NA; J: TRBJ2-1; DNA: TGTGCCAGCAGCTTCACGAACCGACTAGCGGGGGGCTCTGAGCAGTTCTTC; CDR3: CASSFTNRLAGGSEQFF
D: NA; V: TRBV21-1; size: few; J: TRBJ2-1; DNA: TGTGCCAGCAGCAAAGCTATTAGCGGAGTCTACAATGAGCAGTTCTTC; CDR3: CASSKAISGVYNEQFF
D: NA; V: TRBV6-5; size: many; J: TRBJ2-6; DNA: TGTGCCAGCAGTTTAATAAGCTCTGGGGCCAACGTCCTGACTTTC; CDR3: CASSLISSGANVLTF
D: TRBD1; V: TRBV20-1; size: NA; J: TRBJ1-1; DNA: TGCAGTGCTACGAACCGGGACAGGGGAGGTGAAGCTTTCTTT; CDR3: CSATNRDRGGEAFF
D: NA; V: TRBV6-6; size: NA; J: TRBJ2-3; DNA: TGTGCCAGCAGTTACATTCCCCCAGCCACAGATACGCAGTATTTT; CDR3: CASSYIPPATDTQYF
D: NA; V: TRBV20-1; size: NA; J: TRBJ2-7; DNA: TGCAGTGCTTGGGAAGGCTACGAGCAGTACTTC; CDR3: CSAWEGYEQYF
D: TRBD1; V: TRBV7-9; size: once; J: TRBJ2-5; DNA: TGTGCCAGCAGCTTATATGGAGTAGGGGGCGAAGAGACCCAGTACTTC; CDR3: CASSLYGVGGEETQYF
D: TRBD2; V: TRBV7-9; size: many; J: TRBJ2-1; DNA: TGTGCCAGCAGCCAGCGGGAGGGCAATGAGCAGTTCTTC; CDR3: CASSQREGNEQFF
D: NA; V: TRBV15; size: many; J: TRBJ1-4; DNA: TGTGCCACCAGCAGAGACAGGAGTAATGAAAAACTGTTTTTT; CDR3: CATSRDRSNEKLFF
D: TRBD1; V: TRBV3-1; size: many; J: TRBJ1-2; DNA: TGTGCCAGCAGCCCCGGGACAGGGGATCACTATGGCTACACCTTC; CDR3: CASSPGTGDHYGYTF
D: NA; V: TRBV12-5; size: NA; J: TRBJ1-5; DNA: TGTGCTAGTGGTTTGTTTTTGGGGACATTTAGCAATCAGCCCCAGCATTTT; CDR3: CASGLFLGTFSNQPQHF
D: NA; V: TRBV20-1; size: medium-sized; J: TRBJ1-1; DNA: TGCAGTGCTGGGACGGTGAACACTGAAGCTTTCTTT; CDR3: CSAGTVNTEAFF
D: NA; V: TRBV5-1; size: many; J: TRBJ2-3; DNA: TGCGCCAGCAGCTTATACCAGGATACGCAGTATTTT; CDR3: CASSLYQDTQYF
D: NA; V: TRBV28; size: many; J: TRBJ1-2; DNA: TGTGCCAGCAGTTCCTACGGGACACATGGCTACACCTTC; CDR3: CASSSYGTHGYTF
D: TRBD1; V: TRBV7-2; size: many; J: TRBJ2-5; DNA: TGTGCCAGCAGCTTAAACAGGGGTACGGAGACCCAGTACTTC; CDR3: CASSLNRGTETQYF
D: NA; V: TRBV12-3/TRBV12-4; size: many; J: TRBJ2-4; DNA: TGTGCCAGCAGCAACGAACTTAGCCGGAACATTCAGTACTTC; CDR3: CASSNELSRNIQYF
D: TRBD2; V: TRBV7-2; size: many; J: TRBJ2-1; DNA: TGTGCCAGCTTCCGGGGACTAGCTCGGAATGAGCAGTTCTTC; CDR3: CASFRGLARNEQFF
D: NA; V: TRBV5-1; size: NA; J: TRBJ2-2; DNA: TGCGCCAGCAGCATGGGTCAGGGATCCGGGGAGCTGTTTTTT; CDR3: CASSMGQGSGELFF
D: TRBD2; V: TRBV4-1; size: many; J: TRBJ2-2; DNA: TGCGCCAGCAGCCAAGATGGCGGGGGGAGTTCCGGGGAGCTGTTTTTT; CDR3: CASSQDGGGSSGELFF
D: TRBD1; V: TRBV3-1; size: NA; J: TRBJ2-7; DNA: TGTGCCAGCAGCCGGGACAGGGGGCCTACCTCCTACGAGCAGTACTTC; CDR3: CASSRDRGPTSYEQYF